Following are 26 T cell receptor beta chains from one sample sequenced in a study of PD-L1 blockade in urothelial cancer. Clones were read by immunoSEQ multiplex PCR, and TCRdb kept only the in-frame ones, dropping some. The data contain about 32,000 clones, around 34% of them singletons. The sample in question was tumor tissue, obtained before atezolizumab (anti-PD-L1) treatment. These receptor sequences come from a man between 60 and 75 years old with urothelial cancer.

This clone was observed a few times. The V call is TRBV11-3, the J call TRBJ2-1; perhaps TRBD2 as D (5 bases). CDR3 size: 14 residues. V was shortened by 5 bases and J by 0 bases, with 8 bases between the two germline ends. Germline CDR1 and CDR2: SGHNT and YENEEA. The CDR3 DNA reads as TGTGCCAGCAGCCTGACTACCTCCTACAATGAGCAGTTCTTC. As protein: CASSLTTSYNEQFF.

This clone has a handful of counts. The CDR3 loop is CASSPSEGRRYGYTF. CDR3 coding DNA: TGCGCCAGCAGCCCTTCCGAGGGCCGGAGGTATGGCTACACCTTC. This sequence joins TRBV5-1 and TRBJ1-2; D ambiguous. The CDR3 runs 15 residues. Between the trimmed V and J ends, which lost 4 bases and 5 bases, there was a span of 18 bases. Germline lookup yields CDR1 SGHRS and CDR2 YFSETQ.

This rearrangement joins TRBV10-2 to TRBJ2-1; D might be TRBD1 (7 bases). Trimming shortened V by 0 bases and J by 6 bases, and 15 bases separated the two germline ends. Germline loops: CDR1 WSHSY, CDR2 SAAADI. CDR3 length equals 16 residues. CDR3 region: CASSESVRGASNEQFF. The CDR3 region has the DNA TGCGCCAGCAGTGAGTCAGTCAGGGGGGCTAGCAATGAGCAGTTCTTC.

V is TRBV30 and J is TRBJ1-1; D is unclear. The V gene's germline CDR1 is GTSNPN and CDR2 SVGIG (reference sequence). This CDR3 is built from 14 residues. Trimming removed 2 bases at V and 1 base at J, with 11 bases between. CDR3 residues: CAWSPRRQNTEAFF. The CDR3 coding sequence is TGTGCCTGGAGTCCCCGACGGCAGAACACTGAAGCTTTCTTT.

The rearrangement links TRBV10-2 to TRBJ2-1; TRBD2 agrees at 10 bases. The V gene end was trimmed by 8 bases and the J gene end by 6 bases; junction bases not matched to a gene: 7. The CDR3 totals 14 residues. Germline CDR1 is WSHSY and CDR2 is SAAADI. The CDR3 DNA reads as TGCGCCAGCTCCGGGACTAGCGAGTCCAATGAGCAGTTCTTC. Amino acids: CASSGTSESNEQFF.

The chain has TRBV6-8 and TRBJ1-1; D is unresolved. There are 15 residues in the CDR3. Germline values: CDR1 MNHGY, CDR2 SAAAGT. The V end was cut by 5 bases, the J end by 5 bases, with 18 bases between. The CDR3 DNA is TGTGCCAGCAGTCGTTCGACCCGGCTGGGTACTGAAGCTTTCTTT. The encoded protein is CASSRSTRLGTEAFF.

This clone was found a few times. The chain combines TRBV11-3 with TRBJ1-4; possible D gene TRBD1, 5 bases. The CDR3 is 14 residues long. The ends were cut back, 2 bases at V and 5 bases at J, with 9 bases in the middle. Germline V gene data show CDR1 as SGHNT and CDR2 as YENEEA. The CDR3 reads CASSLSAGNEKLFF. CDR3 coding DNA: TGTGCCAGCAGCTTAAGTGCAGGGAATGAAAAACTGTTTTTT. Variable domain in full (rest from reference TRBV11-3 and TRBJ1-4): EAGVVQSPRYKIIEKKQPVAFWCNPISGHNTLYWYLQNLGQGPELLIRYENEEAVDDSQLPKDRFSAERLKGVDSTLKIQPAELGDSAVYLCASSLSAGNEKLFFGSGTQLSVL.

This clone was seen a handful of times. The chain combines TRBV10-3 with TRBJ2-1; 8 nucleotides match TRBD2. Germline assignment: CDR1 ENHRY and CDR2 SYGVKD. With 10 bases clipped from V and 2 bases from J, the junction kept 19 bases outside the gene matches. The CDR3 is 18 residues long. CDR3 coding DNA: TGTGCCAGCGTTGAATCATATAGGAGCGGGAGCACCTACAATGAGCAGTTCTTC. Residues: CASVESYRSGSTYNEQFF.

The V and J genes are TRBV19 and TRBJ2-3; 13 bases are a match to TRBD2. CDR1 and CDR2 (germline): LNHDA, SQIVND (reference sequence). After removal of 5 bases from V and 3 bases from J, the junction contained 11 bases not matched to a gene. This CDR3 is built from 18 residues. CDR3 loop: CASSPKGGLAGYTDTQYF. The CDR3 DNA reads as TGTGCCAGTAGTCCCAAAGGGGGACTAGCGGGGTATACAGATACGCAGTATTTT.

This chain links TRBV12-5 with TRBJ1-4, with 8 bases identical to TRBD1. From germline, CDR1 is LGHNT and CDR2 FRNRAP. The CDR3 sequence is 11 residues long. The CDR3 spells CASTSGGILFF. As DNA, the CDR3 is TGTGCCAGCACCTCAGGGGGCATACTGTTTTTT.

The V call is TRBV5-1, the J call TRBJ1-4; D is unresolved. This CDR3 is 15 amino acids long. Germline assignment: CDR1 SGHRS and CDR2 YFSETQ. V lost 2 bases to trimming and J lost 3 bases, with 11 bases between them. CDR3 amino acids: CASSFGGSANEKLFF. Here the CDR3 DNA reads TGCGCCAGCAGCTTCGGCGGGTCGGCTAATGAAAAACTGTTTTTT.

In this sample, this clone turned up once. V usage is TRBV6-8 and J usage is TRBJ2-1; 11 positions agree with TRBD2. This CDR3 contains 14 residues. V lost 3 bases to trimming and J lost 9 bases; unmatched junction nucleotides: 4. Germline V gives CDR1 MNHGY, CDR2 SAAAGT. The CDR3 region is CASSYSGGAGEQFF. CDR3 in DNA: TGTGCCAGCAGTTATAGCGGGGGGGCGGGTGAGCAGTTCTTC.

This clone was seen ten or more times. V and J are TRBV11-3 and TRBJ2-5; 7 positions match TRBD2. The CDR3 is made up of 16 amino acids. Germline CDR1 is SGHNT and CDR2 is YENEEA. V trimming: 5 bases; J trimming: 5 bases; junction bases outside the gene matches: 14. The CDR3 is CASSPPSGSATETQYF. The DNA of the CDR3 is TGTGCCAGCAGCCCACCTAGCGGATCCGCGACGGAGACCCAGTACTTC.

The chain joins TRBV19 to TRBJ2-2; a weak D match, TRBD1 (7 bases). Germline lookup yields CDR1 LNHDA and CDR2 SQIVND (reference sequence). V lost 5 bases to trimming and J lost 5 bases, with 15 bases between them. The CDR3 is 15 residues long. The CDR3 sequence is CASSLKGAGTGELFF. In nucleotides, the CDR3 is TGTGCCAGTAGTCTAAAGGGGGCGGGGACCGGGGAGCTGTTTTTT.

This clone was detected only a few times. The chain uses TRBV6-4 and TRBJ1-1, with TRBD1 as a possible D gene (5 bases). Trimming took off 6 bases at V and 8 bases at J, with 10 bases between the two ends. Germline lookup yields CDR1 MRHNA and CDR2 SNTAGT. The CDR3 spans 11 residues. The CDR3 here is CASRINREAFF. The CDR3 DNA reads TGTGCCAGCAGAATTAACAGGGAAGCTTTCTTT.

The chain combines TRBV19 with TRBJ2-3; D is possibly TRBD1 or TRBD2 (6 bases each). V was cut by 2 bases and J by 2 bases, with 14 bases left in between. Germline V CDR1 and CDR2: LNHDA, SQIVND (reference sequence). CDR3 size: 16 residues. As DNA, the CDR3 is TGTGCCAGTAGTATACGAGAGGGGGGCTTCACAGATACGCAGTATTTT. Amino acid sequence: CASSIREGGFTDTQYF.

This clone was seen many times. CDR3 sequence reads: CASKKGWTGPGELFF. In nucleotides, the CDR3 is TGTGCCAGCAAGAAAGGTTGGACAGGGCCAGGGGAGCTGTTTTTT. The chain uses TRBV6-8 and TRBJ2-2, with 8 positions matching TRBD1. V lost 7 bases to trimming and J lost 8 bases; unmatched junction nucleotides: 12. The CDR3 loop spans 15 amino acids. The germline gives CDR1 MNHGY, CDR2 SAAAGT.

CDR3 region: CASSSDSGNTIYF. In DNA, the CDR3 is TGTGCCAGCAGTTCAGACTCTGGAAACACCATATATTTT. V is TRBV25-1 and J is TRBJ1-3; no reliable D call. The CDR3 totals 13 residues. Germline assignment: CDR1 MGHDK and CDR2 SYGVNS. V was clipped by 5 bases and J by 0 bases, with 5 bases between them. Full variable domain (rest looked up from reference TRBV25-1 and TRBJ1-3): EADIYQTPRYLVIGTGKKITLECSQTMGHDKMYWYQQDPGMELHLIHYSYGVNSTEKGDLSSESTVSRIRTEHFPLTLESARPSHTSQYLCASSSDSGNTIYFGEGSWLTVV.

The chain uses TRBV2 and TRBJ2-2; D tentatively reads TRBD1 or TRBD2 (5 bases each). Germline V gene sequence: CDR1 SNHLY, CDR2 FYNNEI. V was trimmed by 3 bases and J by 6 bases, leaving 5 bases between them. This CDR3 spans 12 amino acids. CDR3 loop: CASSEGAGELFF. The CDR3 region has the DNA TGTGCCAGCAGTGAGGGGGCCGGGGAGCTGTTTTTT.

The chain has TRBV9 and TRBJ2-2; perhaps D is TRBD1 or TRBD2 (6 bases each). Germline V gene data show CDR1 as SGDLS and CDR2 as YYNGEE. The CDR3 is 14 residues long. V lost 2 bases and J 3 bases, leaving 8 bases between the germline ends. In DNA form, the CDR3 reads TGTGCCAGCAGCGTGGAGGGGGACACCGGGGAGCTGTTTTTT. As protein: CASSVEGDTGELFF.

The gene calls are TRBV15 and TRBJ2-5; D not certain. V lost 5 bases, J lost 2 bases, and 15 bases lay in between. Per germline, CDR1 LNHNV and CDR2 YYDKDF (reference sequence). The CDR3 length is 15 residues. Here the CDR3 reads CATSGPSQMQETQYF. CDR3 nucleotides: TGTGCCACCAGCGGGCCGTCACAGATGCAAGAGACCCAGTACTTC.

The rearrangement links TRBV19 to TRBJ2-3, with 16 bases matching TRBD2. Germline CDR1 and CDR2: LNHDA and SQIVND (reference sequence). The CDR3 loop spans 17 amino acids. The V gene end was trimmed by 1 base and the J gene end by 8 bases; junction bases not matched to a gene: 6. The CDR3 bases are TGTGCCAGTAGTATAGCGGGGACTAGCGGGAGGGCCGTTACGCAGTATTTT. Protein product: CASSIAGTSGRAVTQYF. Full variable domain (outside the CDR3, taken from reference TRBV19 and TRBJ2-3): DGGITQSPKYLFRKEGQNVTLSCEQNLNHDAMYWYRQDPGQGLRLIYYSQIVNDFQKGDIAEGYSVSREKKESFPLTVTSAQKNPTAFYLCASSIAGTSGRAVTQYFGPGTRLTVL.

V gene TRBV11-3 combines with J gene TRBJ1-5; perhaps TRBD1 as D (6 bases). Germline CDR1 and CDR2: SGHNT and YENEEA. V was pared by 5 bases and J by 7 bases, with 15 bases between. CDR3 length equals 14 residues. The CDR3 is CASSPDRMNQPQHF. In nucleotides, the CDR3 is TGTGCCAGCAGCCCAGACAGGATGAACCAGCCCCAGCATTTT.

The chain uses TRBV19 and TRBJ1-5, with D unresolved. This CDR3 is built from 14 residues. Trimming took 3 bases from V and 1 from J, leaving 7 bases between them. Germline V gene sequence: CDR1 LNHDA, CDR2 SQIVND (reference sequence). DNA of the CDR3: TGTGCCAGTAGTATGTTGGGGAGCAATCAGCCCCAGCATTTT. The encoded protein is CASSMLGSNQPQHF.

The rearrangement links TRBV19 to TRBJ1-5; 10 positions agree with TRBD1. The V gene end was trimmed by 6 bases and the J gene end by 1 base; junction bases not matched to a gene: 6. Germline V lookup: CDR1 LNHDA, CDR2 SQIVND (reference sequence). This CDR3 has 16 amino acids. CDR3 bases: TGTGCCAGTAGCCGGGACAGGGGAGGGAGCAATCAGCCCCAGCATTTT. Its translation: CASSRDRGGSNQPQHF.

This chain connects TRBV19 to TRBJ1-3, with D hard to call. V gave up 0 bases and J gave up 0 bases, with 6 bases separating them. Germline V lookup: CDR1 LNHDA, CDR2 SQIVND (reference sequence). This CDR3 has 15 residues. DNA for the CDR3: TGTGCCAGTAGTATAGATCGGGGCTCTGGAAACACCATATATTTT. Amino acids: CASSIDRGSGNTIYF.